This T cell receptor beta chain was obtained from a study of OX40 agonist ivuxolimab in advanced cancers. Turning to the study itself: Every 2 weeks, patients received ivuxolimab intravenously, dosed at 0.01 to 10 mg/kg. The study, taken as a whole, reports: Normalized expansion of T-cell clones was also low for some nonresponders. Researchers did not determine the expanded peripheral T cells' antigen specificity.

Baseline, cycle 4 day 1, and cycle 7 day 1 were the blood sampling points. Regarding this clone: Its antigen is still unknown.

Measured with immunoSEQ multiplex PCR; TCRdb has only the in-frame clones, and not every one. In the table there are around 100,000 clones, around 87% of which are singletons. V lost 6 bases and J lost 1, with 18 bases in between. CDR1 KGHSH and CDR2 LQKENI come from the germline V gene. CDR3 length equals 16 residues. This sample comprised CD4+ or CD8+ T cells sorted from blood, obtained in a trial of the OX40 agonist ivuxolimab. The sequence derives from an adult with an advanced solid tumor such as melanoma, head and neck, liver or kidney cancer. The rearrangement links TRBV18 to TRBJ2-5; D possibly corresponds to TRBD2 (6 bases). This CDR3 is CASSAERGSSQETQYF. For the CDR3, the DNA is TGTGCCAGCTCCGCTGAACGGGGGAGTTCCCAAGAGACCCAGTACTTC. Full variable domain (outside the CDR3, taken from reference TRBV18 and TRBJ2-5): NAGVMQNPRHLVRRRGQEARLRCSPMKGHSHVYWYRQLPEEGLKFMVYLQKENIIDESGMPKERFSAEFPKEGPSILRIQQVVRGDSAAYFCASSAERGSSQETQYFGPGTRLLVL.